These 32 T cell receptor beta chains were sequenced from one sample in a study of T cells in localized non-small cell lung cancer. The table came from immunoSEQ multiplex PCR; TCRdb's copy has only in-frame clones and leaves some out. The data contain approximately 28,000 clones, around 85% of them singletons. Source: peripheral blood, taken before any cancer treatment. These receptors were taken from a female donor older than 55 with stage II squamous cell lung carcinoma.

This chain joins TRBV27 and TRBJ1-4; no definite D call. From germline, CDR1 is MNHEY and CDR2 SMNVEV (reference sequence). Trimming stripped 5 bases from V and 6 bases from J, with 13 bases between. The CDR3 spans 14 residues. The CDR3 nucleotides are TGTGCCAGCAGTCCCCCCGGTGGAGATGAAAAACTGTTTTTT. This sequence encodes CASSPPGGDEKLFF.

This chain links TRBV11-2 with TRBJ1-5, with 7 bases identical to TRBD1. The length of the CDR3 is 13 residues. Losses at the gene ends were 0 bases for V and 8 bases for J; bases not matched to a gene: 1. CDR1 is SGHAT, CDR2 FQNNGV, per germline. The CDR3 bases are TGTGCCAGCAGCTTAGAAGGGGGCGAGCCCCAGCATTTT. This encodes CASSLEGGEPQHF.

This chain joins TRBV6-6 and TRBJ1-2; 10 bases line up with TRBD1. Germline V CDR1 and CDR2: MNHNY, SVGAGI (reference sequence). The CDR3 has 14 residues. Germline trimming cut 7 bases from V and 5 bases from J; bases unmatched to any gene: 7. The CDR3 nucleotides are TGTGCCAGCAAGACCGGGACAGGGGTTTATGGCTACACCTTC. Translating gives CASKTGTGVYGYTF.

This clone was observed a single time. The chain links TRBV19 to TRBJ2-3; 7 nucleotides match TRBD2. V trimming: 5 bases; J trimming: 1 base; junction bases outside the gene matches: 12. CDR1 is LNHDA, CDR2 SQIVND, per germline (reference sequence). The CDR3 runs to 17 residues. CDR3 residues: CASSRLRGTIRTDTQYF. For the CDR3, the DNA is TGTGCCAGTAGTCGATTACGGGGGACTATCCGCACAGATACGCAGTATTTT. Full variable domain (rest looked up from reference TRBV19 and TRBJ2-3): DGGITQSPKYLFRKEGQNVTLSCEQNLNHDAMYWYRQDPGQGLRLIYYSQIVNDFQKGDIAEGYSVSREKKESFPLTVTSAQKNPTAFYLCASSRLRGTIRTDTQYFGPGTRLTVL.

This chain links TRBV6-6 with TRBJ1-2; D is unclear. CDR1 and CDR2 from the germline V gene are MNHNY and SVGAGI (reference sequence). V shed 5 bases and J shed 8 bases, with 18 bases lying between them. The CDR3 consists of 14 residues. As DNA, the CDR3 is TGTGCCAGCAGTCACCCCAACCCTACAGAAGGCTACACCTTC. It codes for CASSHPNPTEGYTF.

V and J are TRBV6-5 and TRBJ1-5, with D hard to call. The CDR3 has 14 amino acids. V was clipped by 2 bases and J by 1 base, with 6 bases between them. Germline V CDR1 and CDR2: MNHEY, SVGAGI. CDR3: CASSYVDSNQPQHF. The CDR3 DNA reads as TGTGCCAGCAGTTACGTGGACAGCAATCAGCCCCAGCATTTT.

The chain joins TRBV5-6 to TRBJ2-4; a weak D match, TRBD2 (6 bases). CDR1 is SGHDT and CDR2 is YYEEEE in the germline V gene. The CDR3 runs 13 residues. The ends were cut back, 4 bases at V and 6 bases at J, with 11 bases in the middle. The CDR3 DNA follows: TGTGCCAGCAGCCCCGGGGGTGTAAACATTCAGTACTTC. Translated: CASSPGGVNIQYF.

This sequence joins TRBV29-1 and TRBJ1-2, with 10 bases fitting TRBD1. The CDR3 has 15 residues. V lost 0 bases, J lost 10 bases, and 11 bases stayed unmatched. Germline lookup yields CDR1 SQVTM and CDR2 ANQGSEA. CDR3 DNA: TGCAGCGTTGAAGATGTAGAGACAGGGGGCTCGGACTACACCTTC. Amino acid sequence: CSVEDVETGGSDYTF.

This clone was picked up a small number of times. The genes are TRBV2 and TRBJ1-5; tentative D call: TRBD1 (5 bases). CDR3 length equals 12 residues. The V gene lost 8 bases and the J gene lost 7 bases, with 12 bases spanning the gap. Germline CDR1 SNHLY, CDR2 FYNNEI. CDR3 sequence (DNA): TGTGCCAGCCGAAGGGGAGAGCAGCCCCAGCATTTT. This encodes CASRRGEQPQHF.

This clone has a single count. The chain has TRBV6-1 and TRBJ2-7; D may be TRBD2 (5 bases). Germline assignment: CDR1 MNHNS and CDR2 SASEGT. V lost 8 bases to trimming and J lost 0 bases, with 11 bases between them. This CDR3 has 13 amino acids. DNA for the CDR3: TGTGCCAGCTCGGACTCTCACTCCTACGAGCAGTACTTC. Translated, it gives CASSDSHSYEQYF.

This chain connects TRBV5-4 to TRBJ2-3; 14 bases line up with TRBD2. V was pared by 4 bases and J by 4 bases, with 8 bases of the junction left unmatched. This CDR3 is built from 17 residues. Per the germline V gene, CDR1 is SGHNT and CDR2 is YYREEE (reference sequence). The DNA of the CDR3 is TGTGCCAGCAGCAAGGGGACTAGCGGGGGAGGTGCAGATACGCAGTATTTT. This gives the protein CASSKGTSGGGADTQYF.

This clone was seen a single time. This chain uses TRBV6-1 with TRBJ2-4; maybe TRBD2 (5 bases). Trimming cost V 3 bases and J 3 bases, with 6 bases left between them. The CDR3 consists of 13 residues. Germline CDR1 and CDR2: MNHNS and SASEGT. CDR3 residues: CASSDSGKNIQYF. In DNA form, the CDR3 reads TGTGCCAGCAGTGACAGCGGCAAAAACATTCAGTACTTC.

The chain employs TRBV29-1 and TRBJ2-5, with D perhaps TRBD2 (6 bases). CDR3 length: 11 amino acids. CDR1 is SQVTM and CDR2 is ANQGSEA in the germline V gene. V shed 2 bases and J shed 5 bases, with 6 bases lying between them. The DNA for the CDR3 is TGCAGCGTTGAACGGGGGGAGACCCAGTACTTC. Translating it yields CSVERGETQYF.

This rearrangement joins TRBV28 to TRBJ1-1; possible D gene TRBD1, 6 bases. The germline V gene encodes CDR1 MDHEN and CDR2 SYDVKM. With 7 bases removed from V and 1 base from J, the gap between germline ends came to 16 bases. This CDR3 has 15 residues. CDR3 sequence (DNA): TGTGCCAGCACCCCCTCGGGGGCCGGGAACACTGAAGCTTTCTTT. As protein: CASTPSGAGNTEAFF.

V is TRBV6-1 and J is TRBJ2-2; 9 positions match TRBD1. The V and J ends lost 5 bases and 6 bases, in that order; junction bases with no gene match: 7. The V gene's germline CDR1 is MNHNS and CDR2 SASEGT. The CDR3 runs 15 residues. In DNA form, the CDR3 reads TGTGCCAGCAGTACCCGGGACAGGGCCGCCGGGGAGCTGTTTTTT. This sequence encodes CASSTRDRAAGELFF.

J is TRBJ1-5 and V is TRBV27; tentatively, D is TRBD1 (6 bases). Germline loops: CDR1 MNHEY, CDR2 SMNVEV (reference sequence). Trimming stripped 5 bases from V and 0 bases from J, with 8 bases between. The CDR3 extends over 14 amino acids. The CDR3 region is CASSHRDSNQPQHF. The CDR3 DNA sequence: TGTGCCAGCAGTCACAGGGATAGCAATCAGCCCCAGCATTTT.

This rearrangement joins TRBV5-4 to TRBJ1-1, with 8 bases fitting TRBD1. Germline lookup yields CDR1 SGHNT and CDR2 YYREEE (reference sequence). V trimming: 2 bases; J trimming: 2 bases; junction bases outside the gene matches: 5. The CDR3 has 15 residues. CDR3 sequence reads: CASSFGRGQNTEAFF. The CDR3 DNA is TGTGCCAGCAGCTTTGGCAGGGGGCAAAACACTGAAGCTTTCTTT.

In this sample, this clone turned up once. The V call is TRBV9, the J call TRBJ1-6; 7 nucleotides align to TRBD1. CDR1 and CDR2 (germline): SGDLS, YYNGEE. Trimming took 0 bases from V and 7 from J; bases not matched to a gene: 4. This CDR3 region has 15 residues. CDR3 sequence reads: CASSVEGQVNSPLHF. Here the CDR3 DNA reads TGTGCCAGCAGCGTAGAAGGACAGGTCAATTCACCCCTCCACTTT.

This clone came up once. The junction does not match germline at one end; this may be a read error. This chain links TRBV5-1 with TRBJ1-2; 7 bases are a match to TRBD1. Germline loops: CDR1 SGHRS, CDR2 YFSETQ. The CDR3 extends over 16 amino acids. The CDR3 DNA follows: TGCGCCAGCAGCCCCGGACAGGTTCGGGTTAACTATGACTACACCTTC. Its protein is CASSPGQVRVNYDYTF.

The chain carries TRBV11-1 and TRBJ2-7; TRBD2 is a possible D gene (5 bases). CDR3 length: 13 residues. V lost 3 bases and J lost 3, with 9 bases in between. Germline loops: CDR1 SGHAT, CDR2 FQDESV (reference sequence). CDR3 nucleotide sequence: TGTGCCAGCAGCTTGTTCCGGGACTACGAGCAGTACTTC. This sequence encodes CASSLFRDYEQYF. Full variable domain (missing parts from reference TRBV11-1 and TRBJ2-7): EAEVAQSPRYKITEKSQAVAFWCDPISGHATLYWYRQILGQGPELLVQFQDESVVDDSQLPKDRFSAERLKGVDSTLKIQPAELGDSAMYLCASSLFRDYEQYFGPGTRLTVT.

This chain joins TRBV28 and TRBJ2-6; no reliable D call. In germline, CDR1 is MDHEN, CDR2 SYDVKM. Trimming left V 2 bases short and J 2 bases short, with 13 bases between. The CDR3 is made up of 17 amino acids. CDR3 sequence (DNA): TGTGCCAGCAGTTTAAATGTCGGAGTGGCTGGGGCCAACGTCCTGACTTTC. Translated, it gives CASSLNVGVAGANVLTF.

CDR3 in DNA: TGTGCCACCAGCCGAGGGGCGGATTTTTACTATGGCTACACCTTC. Translating it yields CATSRGADFYYGYTF. The chain couples TRBV15 to TRBJ1-2; D is possibly TRBD1 (5 bases). Germline-derived CDR1 and CDR2 are LNHNV and YYDKDF (reference sequence). Trimming stripped 5 bases from V and 3 bases from J, with 16 bases between. The CDR3 totals 15 residues.

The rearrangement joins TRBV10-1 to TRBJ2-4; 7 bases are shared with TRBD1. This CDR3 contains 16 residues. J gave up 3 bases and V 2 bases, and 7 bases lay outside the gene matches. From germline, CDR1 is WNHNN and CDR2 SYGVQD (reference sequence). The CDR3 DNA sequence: TGCGCCAGCAGTGAGAAGGACAGGTTCGACAAAAACATTCAGTACTTC. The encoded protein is CASSEKDRFDKNIQYF.

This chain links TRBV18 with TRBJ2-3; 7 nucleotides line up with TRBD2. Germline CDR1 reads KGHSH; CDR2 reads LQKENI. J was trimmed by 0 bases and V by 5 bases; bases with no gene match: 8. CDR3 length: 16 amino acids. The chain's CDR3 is CASSRFEGGSTDTQYF. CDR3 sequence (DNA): TGTGCCAGCTCAAGATTCGAGGGAGGGAGCACAGATACGCAGTATTTT.

The CDR3 sequence is CAAMGITDTQYF. In nucleotides, the CDR3 is TGTGCCGCCATGGGGATAACAGATACGCAGTATTTT. This sequence joins TRBV10-3 and TRBJ2-3, with D uncertain. V was shortened by 11 bases and J by 3 bases, with 12 bases between the two germline ends. The CDR3 is 12 amino acids. In germline, CDR1 is ENHRY, CDR2 SYGVKD.

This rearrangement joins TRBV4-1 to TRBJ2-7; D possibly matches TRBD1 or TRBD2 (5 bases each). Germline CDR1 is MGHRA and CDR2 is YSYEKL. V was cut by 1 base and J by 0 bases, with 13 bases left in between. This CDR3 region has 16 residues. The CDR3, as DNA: TGCGCCAGCAGCCAAGGGTCCGGGACCGACTCCTACGAGCAGTACTTC. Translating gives CASSQGSGTDSYEQYF.

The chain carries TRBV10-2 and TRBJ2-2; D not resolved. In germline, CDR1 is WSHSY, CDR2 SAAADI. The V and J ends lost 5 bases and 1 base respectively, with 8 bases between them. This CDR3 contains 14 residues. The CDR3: CASSNSRNTGELFF. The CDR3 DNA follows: TGCGCCAGCAGTAATTCCAGGAACACCGGGGAGCTGTTTTTT.

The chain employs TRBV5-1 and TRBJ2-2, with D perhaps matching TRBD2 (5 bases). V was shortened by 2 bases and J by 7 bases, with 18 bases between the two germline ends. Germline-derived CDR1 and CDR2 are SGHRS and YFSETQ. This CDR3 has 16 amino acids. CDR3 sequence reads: CASSLKVSPSGGELFF. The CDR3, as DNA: TGCGCCAGCAGCTTAAAGGTGTCCCCCAGCGGCGGGGAGCTGTTTTTT.

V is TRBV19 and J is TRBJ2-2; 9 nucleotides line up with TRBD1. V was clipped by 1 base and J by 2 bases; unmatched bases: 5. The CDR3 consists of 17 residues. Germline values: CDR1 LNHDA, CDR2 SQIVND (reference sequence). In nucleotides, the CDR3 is TGTGCCAGTAGTATAGGGCAGGGACAGGGTAACACCGGGGAGCTGTTTTTT. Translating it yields CASSIGQGQGNTGELFF.

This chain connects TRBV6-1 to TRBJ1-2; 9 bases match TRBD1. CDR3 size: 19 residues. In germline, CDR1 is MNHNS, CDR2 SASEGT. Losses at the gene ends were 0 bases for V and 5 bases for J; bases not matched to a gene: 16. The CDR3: CASSEAFRGWGQGDYGYTF. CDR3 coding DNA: TGTGCCAGCAGTGAAGCCTTTCGGGGGTGGGGACAGGGTGATTATGGCTACACCTTC.

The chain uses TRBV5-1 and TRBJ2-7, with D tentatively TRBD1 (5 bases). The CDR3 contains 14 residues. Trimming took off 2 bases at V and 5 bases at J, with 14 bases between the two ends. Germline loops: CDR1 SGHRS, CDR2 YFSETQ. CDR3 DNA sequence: TGCGCCAGCAGCTTAGGGGCTGGATCGGACGAGCAGTACTTC. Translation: CASSLGAGSDEQYF. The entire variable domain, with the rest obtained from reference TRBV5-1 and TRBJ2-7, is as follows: KAGVTQTPRYLIKTRGQQVTLSCSPISGHRSVSWYQQTPGQGLQFLFEYFSETQRNKGNFPGRFSGRQFSNSRSEMNVSTLELGDSALYLCASSLGAGSDEQYFGPGTRLTVT.

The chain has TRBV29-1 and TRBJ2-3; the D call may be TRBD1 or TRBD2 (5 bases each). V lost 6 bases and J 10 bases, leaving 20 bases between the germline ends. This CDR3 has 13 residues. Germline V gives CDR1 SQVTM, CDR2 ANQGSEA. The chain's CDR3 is CSVASPGTTAQYF. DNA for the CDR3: TGCAGCGTGGCTTCTCCCGGGACGACGGCGCAGTATTTT.